This T cell receptor beta chain was sequenced for a study of shared clonotypes between healthy human individuals. A remark on this clone: Its antigen is currently unknown.

Data came from immunoSEQ multiplex PCR; TCRdb stores just in-frame clones and leaves some out. Among around 1 million clones listed, about three quarters were seen once. General study results and limits: Generation probabilities of non-shared clonotypes were lower (relative to those shared by all four donors).

The trim removed 0 bases at V and 9 bases at J, leaving 11 bases unmatched. Germline CDR1 is LGHNA and CDR2 is YSLEER. This CDR3 has 17 residues. The chain recombines TRBV4-3 with TRBJ2-1; TRBD2 matches at 10 bases. The origin of this receptor is a man aged 18 to 30 in good health. The sample consisted of memory CD4+ T cells sorted from blood. Subset reported: CD45RA-negative fraction. The CDR3 here is CASSQEGGLAGASEQFF. The CDR3 bases are TGCGCCAGCAGCCAAGAGGGCGGTCTAGCGGGAGCAAGTGAGCAGTTCTTC.